This is a list of T cell receptor beta chains from one sample in a study of T cell responses to AZD1222 COVID-19 vaccine. Profiling relied on immunoSEQ multiplex PCR, and the TCRdb table lists in-frame clones only, not all of them. The table shows 110,000 or so clones, with around 89% occurring only once. The starting material was peripheral blood, obtained 28 days after the second AZD1222 dose. The receptors were gathered from an adult who received the AZD1222 COVID-19 vaccine. The CDR3 runs from the conserved cysteine through the conserved F or W. The D gene is left open where the match is weak.

>TRBJ1-2|.|TRBV7-2
TGTGCCAGCAGCTTATACGGGGGTGGCTACACCTTC
CASSLYGGGYTF
>TRBJ2-7|TRBD2|TRBV5-1
TGCGCCAGCAGCTTCGGGGCACGACTAGCGGGACTCCCCCCCGAGCAGTACTTC
CASSFGARLAGLPPEQYF
>TRBJ2-3|TRBD2|TRBV5-1
TGCGCCAGCAGCACAAGGACTAGCGGGGGGGTAAAGACAGATACGCAGTATTTT
CASSTRTSGGVKTDTQYF
>TRBJ2-7|.|TRBV19
TGTGCCAGTAGTATTCAGTTCGGCGGCACCTACGAGCAGTACTTC
CASSIQFGGTYEQYF
>TRBJ1-6|.|TRBV4-2
TGTGCCAGCAGCCAAGGGGCCGACAGCGCCCTCCACTTT
CASSQGADSALHF
>TRBJ1-3|.|TRBV5-1
TGCGCCAGCAGCTTGGCCCCCGGGGGCCCGTTTGGAAACACCATATATTTT
CASSLAPGGPFGNTIYF
>TRBJ1-2|TRBD1|TRBV7-3
TGTGCCAGCAGTGTGGAGGGGGCGCATGGCTACACCTTC
CASSVEGAHGYTF
>TRBJ2-2|.|TRBV27
TGTGCCAGCAGTTTGCCCACGAACACCGGGGAGCTGTTTTTT
CASSLPTNTGELFF
>TRBJ1-6|.|TRBV9
TGTGCCGAGGTGGACTCACCCCTCCACTTT
CAEVDSPLHF
>TRBJ1-4|.|TRBV5-1
TGCGCCAGCAGCTTGGCTGGGATGTCAACTAATGAAAAACTGTTTTTT
CASSLAGMSTNEKLFF
>TRBJ2-4|TRBD2|TRBV3-1/TRBV3-2
TGTGCCAGCAGCCAAGATAGGGCGGGGGGGGCCAAAAACATTCAGTACTTC
CASSQDRAGGAKNIQYF